Listed below are T cell receptor beta chains from one sample, sequenced in a study of blood T cell repertoires in COVID-19. Repertoires were generated with immunoSEQ multiplex PCR, while TCRdb's copy carries only in-frame clones and drops some. The table shows 200,000 or so clones, with 80% to 90% occurring only once. The sequencing input was PBMCs or T cells enriched from blood (not recorded which). These receptors were obtained from a woman aged 25 to 39 who had been exposed to COVID-19. Both conserved end residues are part of each CDR3. D genes are given only for firm matches.

V	D	J	DNA	CDR3
TRBV9	TRBD2	TRBJ2-5	TGTGCCAGCAGCGTAAGCGTAGCGGCTAGCGGACAAGAGACCCAGTACTTC	CASSVSVAASGQETQYF
TRBV9	.	TRBJ2-1	TGTGCCAGCAGCGACGGAGGGCCGTTTTACAATGAGCAGTTCTTC	CASSDGGPFYNEQFF
TRBV30	.	TRBJ2-7	TGTGCCTGGAGTACGGGGTCCTACGAGCAGTACTTC	CAWSTGSYEQYF
TRBV6-5	TRBD1	TRBJ1-2	TGTGCCAGCAGTTACGACAGGGCCTATGGCTACACCTTC	CASSYDRAYGYTF
TRBV19	TRBD1	TRBJ1-1	TGTGCCAGTAGAACGACAGGGCGGGGTACTGAAGCTTTCTTT	CASRTTGRGTEAFF
TRBV30	.	TRBJ2-7	TGTGCCTGGAGCTGGGAGAAGACCTACGAGCAGTACTTC	CAWSWEKTYEQYF
TRBV19	TRBD2	TRBJ2-5	TGTGCCAGTAGCACGGGACTAGCGGGGCGAGAGACCCAGTACTTC	CASSTGLAGRETQYF
TRBV18	TRBD1	TRBJ1-6	TGTGCCAGCTCACATTTCCCCGACAGGGAGAATTCACCCCTCCACTTT	CASSHFPDRENSPLHF
TRBV6-1	.	TRBJ1-5	TGTGCCAGCAGGGAAACAGGACACTCCTGGGGTCAGCCCCAGCATTTT	CASRETGHSWGQPQHF
TRBV6-5	.	TRBJ1-2	TGTGCCGGCCGGGACACCAGAAACTATGGCTACACCTTC	CAGRDTRNYGYTF
TRBV2	TRBD2	TRBJ2-7	TGTGCCAGCAGGGGACATAGCGGGAGTTGGAGCTCCTCGGCCTACGAGCAGTACTTC	CASRGHSGSWSSSAYEQYF
TRBV30	.	TRBJ1-3	TGTGCCTGGAGTGTAAGGTGGGGCGGCCACTCTGGAAACACCATATATTTT	CAWSVRWGGHSGNTIYF
TRBV10-1	TRBD1	TRBJ2-2	TGCGCCAGCAGTGAGTCGGACAGGGACACCGGGGAGCTGTTTTTT	CASSESDRDTGELFF
TRBV4-1	TRBD2	TRBJ2-3	TGCGCCAGCAGCCAAGTGGCGGGAGAAGATACGCAGTATTTT	CASSQVAGEDTQYF
TRBV5-6	.	TRBJ1-6	TGTGCCAGCAGCTTGGTAGGGGGAATCGGGAATTCACCCCTCCACTTT	CASSLVGGIGNSPLHF
TRBV10-3	.	TRBJ1-5	TGTGCCATCAGTGCCTACTCGGTCGGTGGCAATCAGCCCCAGCATTTT	CAISAYSVGGNQPQHF